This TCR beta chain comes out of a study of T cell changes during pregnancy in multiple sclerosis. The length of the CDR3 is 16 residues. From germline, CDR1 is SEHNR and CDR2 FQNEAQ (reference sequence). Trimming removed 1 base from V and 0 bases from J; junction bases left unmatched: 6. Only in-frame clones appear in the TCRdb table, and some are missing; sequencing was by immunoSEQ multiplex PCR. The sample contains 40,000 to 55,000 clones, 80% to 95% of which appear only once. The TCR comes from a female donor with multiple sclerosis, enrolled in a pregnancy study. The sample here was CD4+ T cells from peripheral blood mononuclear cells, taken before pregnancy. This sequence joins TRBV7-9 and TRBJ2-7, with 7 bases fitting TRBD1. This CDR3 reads CASSLVSWDSSYEQYF. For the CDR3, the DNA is TGTGCCAGCAGCTTAGTTTCCTGGGACAGCTCCTACGAGCAGTACTTC. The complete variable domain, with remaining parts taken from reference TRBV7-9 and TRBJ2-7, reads DTGVSQNPRHKITKRGQNVTFRCDPISEHNRLYWYRQTLGQGPEFLTYFQNEAQLEKSRLLSDRFSAERPKGSFSTLEIQRTEQGDSAMYLCASSLVSWDSSYEQYFGPGTRLTVT.